Listed below are T cell receptor beta chains from one sample, sequenced in a study of cytomegalovirus exposure and HLA in healthy donors. TCRdb's table, derived via immunoSEQ multiplex PCR, lists solely in-frame clones and lacks some. The data hold 150,000 to 200,000 clones, with approximately 80% observed a single time. Sequencing used PBMCs. Receptor source: a girl between 5 and 17 years old in good health and CMV-seropositive. CDR3s include the opening cysteine and the closing phenylalanine or tryptophan. A D gene is named only where the DNA matches it firmly. The listing skips clone size in some rows; elsewhere it reads once, few, many or a size class.

d_call	j_call	v_call	clone_size	cdr3_nt	cdr3_aa
-	TRBJ2-2	TRBV27	-	TGTGCCAGCCTCGGGGCCGGGGAGCTGTTTTTT	CASLGAGELFF
TRBD1	TRBJ1-5	TRBV5-6	-	TGTGCCAGCAGCGCGGGACAGGGTCGTCAGCCCCAGCATTTT	CASSAGQGRQPQHF
TRBD2	TRBJ2-5	TRBV28	-	TGTGCCAGCAGCCTTCTGTTTATGGGACTAGCGGGAGGAGAGACCCAGTACTTC	CASSLLFMGLAGGETQYF
-	TRBJ1-1	TRBV11-1	-	TGTGCCAGCAGCATGGGAGTGAACACTGAAGCTTTCTTT	CASSMGVNTEAFF
-	TRBJ2-6	TRBV6-6	-	TGTGCCAGCAGTCAGATCTCTGGGGCCAACGTCCTGACTTTC	CASSQISGANVLTF
TRBD1	TRBJ1-2	TRBV7-9	-	TGTGCCAGCAGCCTACCCGGGACAGGGGCTGCCAATGGGTACTATGGCTACACCTTC	CASSLPGTGAANGYYGYTF
TRBD2	TRBJ2-1	TRBV18	-	TGTGCCAGCTCACCACAAAGCGGGGGATACAATGAGCAGTTCTTC	CASSPQSGGYNEQFF
TRBD1	TRBJ2-5	TRBV28	-	TGTGCCACCGCCGGGACAGCCAAAGAGACCCAGTACTTC	CATAGTAKETQYF
TRBD2	TRBJ2-7	TRBV25-1	-	TGTGCCAGCAGCGTTAGCGGGAGCAACGAGCAGTACTTC	CASSVSGSNEQYF
TRBD1	TRBJ2-5	TRBV11-3	-	TGTGCCAGCAGCTCTGGGACAGAAGTAGAAGAGACCCAGTACTTC	CASSSGTEVEETQYF
TRBD2	TRBJ2-3	TRBV7-3	-	TGTGCCAGCAGCTTAAAGGGCGGGGGGGTGTCTAGTAGCACAGATACGCAGTATTTT	CASSLKGGGVSSSTDTQYF
-	TRBJ2-4	TRBV28	-	TGTGCCAGCAGTTTTGACAGAACAAGGTACTTC	CASSFDRTRYF
TRBD1	TRBJ1-2	TRBV7-9	-	TGTGCCAGCAGCTTATTCCAGGGGGACTATGGCTACACCTTC	CASSLFQGDYGYTF
-	TRBJ2-2	TRBV12-5	-	TGTGCTAGTGGTTTGGTACGTAGCGGTAACACCGGGGAGCTGTTTTTT	CASGLVRSGNTGELFF
-	TRBJ1-4	TRBV5-4	-	TGTGCCAGCAGCGTGGTTAAGGGGGATAATGAAAAACTGTTTTTT	CASSVVKGDNEKLFF
-	TRBJ2-3	TRBV6-5	-	TGTGCCAGCAGTTACTCCCGAGGGGGTGAGGGCGATACGCAGTATTTT	CASSYSRGGEGDTQYF
TRBD1	TRBJ2-2	TRBV19	-	TGTGCCAGTAGACGGGAATGGGACAGGGCCTACGCCGGGGAGCTGTTTTTT	CASRREWDRAYAGELFF
TRBD2	TRBJ2-7	TRBV19	-	TGTGCCAGTAGTAGCGGGAGGGGCTACGAGCAGTACTTC	CASSSGRGYEQYF
-	TRBJ1-2	TRBV27	-	TGTGCCAGCAGTCACCCGGACAGAATCTATGGCTACACCTTC	CASSHPDRIYGYTF
TRBD1	TRBJ1-5	TRBV10-3	-	TGTGCCATCAGTGATCGAATTCGACAGGGTGAAAATCAGCCCCAGCATTTT	CAISDRIRQGENQPQHF
TRBD2	TRBJ2-2	TRBV5-6	-	TGTGCCAGCAGCTTGCCGGGACTAGCGGGAGGCAACACCGGGGAGCTGTTTTTT	CASSLPGLAGGNTGELFF
TRBD1	TRBJ2-2	TRBV25-1	-	TGTGCCAGCAGCGCCGGGACAGGGACGAACACCGGGGAGCTGTTTTTT	CASSAGTGTNTGELFF
-	TRBJ2-5	TRBV18	-	TGTGCCAGCTCACCACTCAGGGACCAAGAGACCCAGTACTTC	CASSPLRDQETQYF
-	TRBJ2-5	TRBV18	-	TGTGCCAGCTCTCTCCAAGAGACCCAGTACTTC	CASSLQETQYF
-	TRBJ2-2	TRBV4-1	once	TGCGCCAGCAGCCAAGTAGCTGGCACCGGGGAGCTGTTTTTT	CASSQVAGTGELFF
TRBD2	TRBJ2-7	TRBV29-1	-	TGCAGCGTTGGGGGGGTTAGCGGGAGGCCGTGGGGAGGATCCTACGAGCAGTACTTC	CSVGGVSGRPWGGSYEQYF
-	TRBJ2-2	TRBV6-1	-	TGTGCCAGCAGTGAAATCCCCGTGACCGGGGAGCTGTTTTTT	CASSEIPVTGELFF
TRBD1	TRBJ2-7	TRBV6-1	-	TGTGCCAGCAGGGTCCTCGGACAGGGTCACGAGCAGTACTTC	CASRVLGQGHEQYF
TRBD1	TRBJ2-2	TRBV10-1	once	TGCGCCAGCTCCGGGACAGGGTGGTGGGACACCGGGGAGCTGTTTTTT	CASSGTGWWDTGELFF
-	TRBJ1-1	TRBV18	-	TGTGCCAGCTCACCACCGTTGGGGCAGGAGCTCAACACTGAAGCTTTCTTT	CASSPPLGQELNTEAFF
TRBD1	TRBJ2-7	TRBV18	-	TGTGCCAGCTCACAAACCGGGACAGGTGGCTACGAGCAGTACTTC	CASSQTGTGGYEQYF
-	TRBJ1-2	TRBV9	-	TGTGCCAGCAGCGCCGACAACTCGAACTATGGCTACACCTTC	CASSADNSNYGYTF
-	TRBJ2-2	TRBV27	-	TGTGCCAGCAAAGGAGGGGGGGCGCCCACCGGGGAGCTGTTTTTT	CASKGGGAPTGELFF
-	TRBJ1-2	TRBV29-1	few	TGCAGCGTTGGGGGCAGCCTTAACCGGGACTATGGCTACACCTTC	CSVGGSLNRDYGYTF
TRBD1	TRBJ1-3	TRBV9	-	TGTGCCAGCAGCGTAGGGCAGGGGGGAATCTCTGGAAACACCATATATTTT	CASSVGQGGISGNTIYF